This is a list of T cell receptor beta chains from one sample in a study of blood T cell repertoires in COVID-19. Assay used: immunoSEQ multiplex PCR; TCRdb lists only in-frame clones, some missing. The sample has over 150,000 clones, 65% to 90% seen once; the top ten hold 12%. The sample taken for sequencing was peripheral blood. The receptors come from a woman aged 55-70 years with COVID-19, enrolled during active disease. CDR3s include the opening cysteine and the closing phenylalanine or tryptophan. D genes are given only for firm matches. Clone size is not always given. Where it is, it says once, few, many or a class for expanded clones.

cdr3_nt cdr3_aa clone_size v_call d_call j_call
TGTGCCAGCAGCCCCAATGGGGGGGGCAATTCACCCCTCCACTTT CASSPNGGGNSPLHF - TRBV11-2 - TRBJ1-6
TGTGCCAGCAGCTCCGGACAGGGCCAGCATTTT CASSSGQGQHF - TRBV7-6 TRBD1 TRBJ1-5
TGCGCCAGCAGCTTCGTACAGGGGGAAAATTCACCCCTCCACTTT CASSFVQGENSPLHF - TRBV5-1 TRBD1 TRBJ1-6
TGTGCCAGCAGTGTAAGGGGGCCCACTGAAGCTTTCTTT CASSVRGPTEAFF - TRBV12-3/TRBV12-4 TRBD1 TRBJ1-1
TGTGCCAGAGACAGGGACAGGGGGCGCGGGAACACTGAAGCTTTCTTT CARDRDRGRGNTEAFF - TRBV7-4 TRBD1 TRBJ1-1
TGTGCCAGCAGGCCCCATAGCGGGAGAGGGCCATATTACTTC CASRPHSGRGPYYF - TRBV28 TRBD2 TRBJ2-5
TGTGCCAGCAGATCGACAGGGTTTGGGGAGCTGTTTTTT CASRSTGFGELFF - TRBV7-3 TRBD1 TRBJ2-2
TGTGCCAGCAGTTTGGACGGGACTAACTATGGCTACACCTTC CASSLDGTNYGYTF - TRBV5-6 - TRBJ1-2
TGTGCCAGCAGCTTCGACGGGGTCCTAGGTGAAAAACTGTTTTTT CASSFDGVLGEKLFF - TRBV5-5 - TRBJ1-4
TGTGCCAGCAGGAAAGATAGCTCCTACAATGAGCAGTTCTTC CASRKDSSYNEQFF few TRBV6-4 - TRBJ2-1
TGTGCCAGCGGCTCCTCGGACAGGGGGCATGAAGCTTTCTTT CASGSSDRGHEAFF - TRBV3-1/TRBV3-2 TRBD1 TRBJ1-1
TGTGCCAGTAGCGCGGGGGGGACAGATACGCAGTATTTT CASSAGGTDTQYF many TRBV19 TRBD2 TRBJ2-3
TGTGCCAGCAGTAAGGCACGGACAGGGCGGAACACCATATATTTT CASSKARTGRNTIYF - TRBV6-5 TRBD1 TRBJ1-3
TGTGCCAGTACCGATCAGGGGTACCGCGCTAACTATGGCTACACCTTC CASTDQGYRANYGYTF - TRBV19 - TRBJ1-2
TGCAGCGTTGAGGAGGGCACATTCGAGGGGCAGTTCTTC CSVEEGTFEGQFF - TRBV29-1 - TRBJ2-1
TGTGCCAGTAGTGTGAGAGGTGGCTACACCTTC CASSVRGGYTF - TRBV19 - TRBJ1-2
TGCGCCAGCAGCTTGGAACTAGCGGGAGCGGGCGAGCAGTACTTC CASSLELAGAGEQYF - TRBV5-1 TRBD2 TRBJ2-7
TGTGCCAGCAGCTATCCGGGACAGGGGGCGCATGAGCAGTTCTTC CASSYPGQGAHEQFF - TRBV4-2 TRBD1 TRBJ2-1
TGTGCCAGCAGTGGGGGACAGGGGCCTTCACCCCTCCACTTT CASSGGQGPSPLHF - TRBV2 TRBD1 TRBJ1-6
TGCGCCAGCAGCCTGGGAGATGATAGAAACACCATATATTTT CASSLGDDRNTIYF - TRBV5-1 - TRBJ1-3
TGCGCCAGCAGCTTTACAGGGGATAATTATGGCTACACCTTC CASSFTGDNYGYTF - TRBV5-1 TRBD1 TRBJ1-2
TGTGCCAGCAGTTTTGGACAGGGGCTTCAGTACTTC CASSFGQGLQYF - TRBV12-3/TRBV12-4 TRBD1 TRBJ2-4
TGCGCCAGCAGCTCGGGGGACGGTTCCTATGGCTACACCTTC CASSSGDGSYGYTF few TRBV5-1 - TRBJ1-2
TGTGCCAGCAGCAAAACTCGGAACACTGAAGCTTTCTTT CASSKTRNTEAFF - TRBV7-2 - TRBJ1-1
TGTGCCAGCACCCTGACAGGGAGTGGAAACACCATATATTTT CASTLTGSGNTIYF - TRBV4-2 TRBD1 TRBJ1-3
TGTGCCAGCAGTTACTCGAGTAGTTACTATGGCTACACCTTC CASSYSSSYYGYTF - TRBV6-2/TRBV6-3 - TRBJ1-2
TGTGCCAGCAGCGTAGAGCCCTTAGCGGGAGAAAACAATGAGCAGTTCTTC CASSVEPLAGENNEQFF - TRBV9 TRBD2 TRBJ2-1
TGTGCCAGCAGCCCTCCAGCGCGGGGGAGCACAGATACGCAGTATTTT CASSPPARGSTDTQYF - TRBV5-4 TRBD2 TRBJ2-3
TGTGCCAGCAGTGAAGCGCTTCCTAAAGATGGCTATGGCTACACCTTC CASSEALPKDGYGYTF few TRBV2 - TRBJ1-2
TGTGCCAGCTCACCACTCGGGGTAGCGGGGGGCCGAGCATCGCAGTATTTT CASSPLGVAGGRASQYF - TRBV18 TRBD2 TRBJ2-3
TGTGCCAGCAGTTCGACAGGGGGGCGTTCACCCCTCCACTTT CASSSTGGRSPLHF many TRBV6-5 TRBD1 TRBJ1-6
TGTGCCAGCAGCCCCCGCAGGGCCGTGAATGGCTACACCTTC CASSPRRAVNGYTF - TRBV9 - TRBJ1-2
TGCGCCAGCAGCCAAGGCGGGAGCCCGGTCCCGTTCTTC CASSQGGSPVPFF - TRBV4-1 TRBD2 TRBJ2-1
TGTGCCACCAGTGATTTGCACGGAAAGGGGTCCTACGAGCAGTACTTC CATSDLHGKGSYEQYF - TRBV24-1 - TRBJ2-7
TGTGCCAGCTCAACGGACAGGGGGCGCAGTGGCTACACCTTC CASSTDRGRSGYTF - TRBV18 TRBD1 TRBJ1-2
TGTGCCAGCAGCTTGAGGAGACACTATGGCTACACCTTC CASSLRRHYGYTF once TRBV7-4 - TRBJ1-2
TGTGCCAGCTCACCGCAACTAGCGGGAGGAAGCGGTGAGCAGTTCTTC CASSPQLAGGSGEQFF once TRBV18 TRBD2 TRBJ2-1
TGTGCCAGCAGCCCCAGCGCCGGGGAACAAGAGACCCAGTACTTC CASSPSAGEQETQYF - TRBV11-1 - TRBJ2-5
TGTGCCAGCTCACCACCGGACAGGTTCACTGAAGCTTTCTTT CASSPPDRFTEAFF - TRBV18 TRBD1 TRBJ1-1
TGCGCCAGCAGCTTGGGGCAGGCGATTAATTCACCCCTCCACTTT CASSLGQAINSPLHF - TRBV5-1 - TRBJ1-6
TGTGCCAGCAGCTTGGGGCAGGGGGCGCGATACAATGAGCAGTTCTTC CASSLGQGARYNEQFF - TRBV5-5 TRBD1 TRBJ2-1
TGTGCCAGCAGCCAAGAGGACATGTACGAGCAGTACTTC CASSQEDMYEQYF few TRBV3-1/TRBV3-2 - TRBJ2-7
TGTGCCAGCAGTTTATCGAGGGGACAACTCGCGAACACCGGGGAGCTGTTTTTT CASSLSRGQLANTGELFF few TRBV27 - TRBJ2-2
TGTGCCAGCAGGCGGGCTAGCGGGAGGTTGGCTGAGCAGTTCTTC CASRRASGRLAEQFF - TRBV3-1/TRBV3-2 TRBD2 TRBJ2-1
TGTGCCAGCAGCAGGGCAGGGGAGGGAAATACGCAGTATTTT CASSRAGEGNTQYF once TRBV9 - TRBJ2-3
TGTGCCAGCAGTCCAGAGGTGGTTGGAGAGACCCAGTACTTC CASSPEVVGETQYF - TRBV9 - TRBJ2-5
TGTGCCAGCAGCCTCCGGACTAGCGGGAGGGCGGGGACAGATACGCAGTATTTT CASSLRTSGRAGTDTQYF - TRBV5-4 TRBD2 TRBJ2-3
TGTGCCAGCAGTTACGACACCCTGTTCTTC CASSYDTLFF - TRBV12-3/TRBV12-4 - TRBJ2-1
TGTGCCAGCAGCCAAGGCGGGAGGAGGAATGAGCAGTTCTTC CASSQGGRRNEQFF - TRBV3-1/TRBV3-2 TRBD2 TRBJ2-1
TGCGCCAGCAGTGAACAACCGACAGGCCTCACTGAAGCTTTCTTT CASSEQPTGLTEAFF - TRBV10-1 - TRBJ1-1
TGTGCCAGCAGTGCTGAGTTTTCGGCCCAGCATTTT CASSAEFSAQHF - TRBV6-6 - TRBJ1-5
TGTGCCAGCTCCCTAACAGGGGACAGCAATCAGCCCCAGCATTTT CASSLTGDSNQPQHF - TRBV18 TRBD1 TRBJ1-5
TGTGCCAGCAGCCAAGATTCTAGGATTGGGTACAATGAGCAGTTCTTC CASSQDSRIGYNEQFF - TRBV3-1/TRBV3-2 - TRBJ2-1
TGTGCCAGCAGCCTAACTAGCCACTCTGGGGCCAACGTCCTGACTTTC CASSLTSHSGANVLTF - TRBV7-3 - TRBJ2-6
TGTGTCAGCTCACCTCGAAGCCGGGACAGGGGGCCCGGCTCCTATAATTCACCCCTCCACTTT CVSSPRSRDRGPGSYNSPLHF once TRBV18 TRBD1 TRBJ1-6